This passage covers 12 T cell receptor beta chains from one sample sequenced in a study of blood T cell repertoires in COVID-19. This table comes from immunoSEQ multiplex PCR, and its TCRdb copy is limited to in-frame clones, with some not included. The sample consists of about 350,000 clones, about 90% of them appearing once. The source material was PBMCs or T cells enriched from blood (not recorded which). The receptors shown here come from a woman aged 25 to 39 who had recovered from COVID-19.

This rearrangement joins TRBV5-4 to TRBJ1-6; 9 nucleotides match TRBD1. Germline CDR1 and CDR2: SGHNT and YYREEE (reference sequence). This CDR3 has 15 residues. Losses at the gene ends were 3 bases for V and 6 bases for J; bases not matched to a gene: 4. CDR3 bases: TGTGCCAGCAGCTCAAACAGGGGGCCTAATTCACCCCTCCACTTT. It encodes CASSSNRGPNSPLHF.

The chain carries TRBV2 and TRBJ1-5; no clear D gene. There are 14 residues in the CDR3. Trimming cost V 3 bases and J 7 bases, with 13 bases left between them. CDR1 and CDR2 (germline): SNHLY, FYNNEI. CDR3 sequence: CASSDKADFQPQHF. The CDR3 DNA sequence: TGTGCCAGCAGTGATAAGGCAGACTTCCAGCCCCAGCATTTT.

The V gene is TRBV2, the J gene TRBJ1-5; TRBD1 matches 7 bases. Germline CDR1 reads SNHLY; CDR2 reads FYNNEI. After removal of 6 bases from V and 7 bases from J, the junction contained 12 bases not matched to a gene. CDR3 size: 15 residues. In nucleotides, the CDR3 is TGTGCCAGCAGAACGGACCTACAGGGGTTACAGCCCCAGCATTTT. This encodes CASRTDLQGLQPQHF.

This chain uses TRBV28 with TRBJ1-1; D remains ambiguous. V lost 5 bases and J lost 0, with 13 bases in between. The CDR3 consists of 15 residues. Germline CDR1 MDHEN, CDR2 SYDVKM. CDR3 region: CASSIPRSMNTEAFF. The DNA of the CDR3 is TGTGCCAGCAGTATCCCGCGGAGCATGAACACTGAAGCTTTCTTT.

This clone was found once. The chain uses TRBV28 and TRBJ1-5, with D perhaps TRBD1 (5 bases). Germline loops: CDR1 MDHEN, CDR2 SYDVKM. This CDR3 contains 14 residues. Trimming left V 3 bases short and J 7 bases short, with 13 bases between. CDR3 DNA: TGTGCCAGCAGTTTTTCGGGGGTTGGACAGCCCCAGCATTTT. Translation gives CASSFSGVGQPQHF. Drawing the rest from reference TRBV28 and TRBJ1-5, the complete variable domain is DVKVTQSSRYLVKRTGEKVFLECVQDMDHENMFWYRQDPGLGLRLIYFSYDVKMKEKGDIPEGYSVSREKKERFSLILESASTNQTSMYLCASSFSGVGQPQHFGDGTRLSIL.

This clone has a handful of counts. This chain connects TRBV11-2 to TRBJ1-4, with D possibly TRBD1 on 6 matching bases. This CDR3 has 14 residues. The V and J ends lost 0 bases and 11 bases respectively, with 13 bases between them. The germline V gene has CDR1 SGHAT and CDR2 FQNNGV. The CDR3 reads CASSLDRGAGKLFF. DNA for the CDR3: TGTGCCAGCAGCTTAGATCGGGGGGCAGGGAAACTGTTTTTT.

The chain combines TRBV6-2 or TRBV6-3 with TRBJ2-5; 9 positions match TRBD2. V shed 2 bases and J 5 bases; nucleotides not matched to a gene: 6. Germline loops: CDR1 MNHEY, CDR2 SVGEGT. The length of the CDR3 is 15 residues. CDR3 loop: CASSYGGGALETQYF. Here the CDR3 DNA reads TGTGCCAGCAGTTACGGCGGGGGGGCCCTGGAGACCCAGTACTTC.

The J gene is TRBJ1-1, the V gene TRBV9; D is undetermined. Per the germline V gene, CDR1 is SGDLS and CDR2 is YYNGEE. The CDR3 spans 13 residues. V was trimmed by 0 bases and J by 8 bases, leaving 11 bases between them. CDR3 residues: CASSVDVQTEAFF. DNA of the CDR3: TGTGCCAGCAGCGTAGATGTACAGACAGAAGCTTTCTTT.

CDR3 coding DNA: TGCGCCAGCAGGGAGTTCGGACAGGGGGGAGAGACCCAGTACTTC. It translates to CASREFGQGGETQYF. This sequence joins TRBV5-1 and TRBJ2-5, with 10 bases fitting TRBD1. Germline assignment: CDR1 SGHRS and CDR2 YFSETQ. This CDR3 has 15 amino acids. V dropped 5 bases and J dropped 4; count of bases not matched to a gene: 8.

This chain connects TRBV30 to TRBJ1-1; D uncertain. V lost 2 bases, J lost 1 base, and 5 bases lay in between. The germline gives CDR1 GTSNPN, CDR2 SVGIG (reference sequence). The CDR3 length is 12 residues. The CDR3 sequence is CAWSLPNTEAFF. The CDR3 DNA is TGTGCCTGGAGTCTACCGAACACTGAAGCTTTCTTT.

The chain carries TRBV10-3 and TRBJ1-3; maybe TRBD1 (5 bases). This CDR3 is built from 15 residues. V lost 3 bases, J lost 1 base, and 10 bases lay in between. Per the germline V gene, CDR1 is ENHRY and CDR2 is SYGVKD. The CDR3 nucleotides read TGTGCCATCAGTGACGACAGAGTATCTGGAAACACCATATATTTT. Its translation is CAISDDRVSGNTIYF.

This clone appeared once. The chain is built from TRBV10-1 and TRBJ1-1, with D perhaps TRBD1 (5 bases). Germline V lookup: CDR1 WNHNN, CDR2 SYGVQD (reference sequence). The CDR3 has 16 amino acids. Trimming cost V 3 bases and J 0 bases, with 14 bases left between them. The CDR3, as DNA: TGCGCCAGCAGTGAAGCGTGGAGACAGATGAACACTGAAGCTTTCTTT. Amino acid sequence: CASSEAWRQMNTEAFF.